These 24 T cell receptor beta chains originate from one sample sequenced in a study of T cell responses to AZD1222 COVID-19 vaccine. Sequencing used immunoSEQ multiplex PCR; TCRdb keeps in-frame clones, though not all of them. Of under 85,000 clones in the sample, 87% are singletons; the top ten hold 24%. The material was peripheral blood, obtained on day 0 of AZD1222 vaccination. The receptors originated from an adult in good health.

The CDR3 loop reads CASSLTGTGSYEQYF. The DNA of the CDR3 is TGTGCCAGCTCACTCACCGGGACTGGCTCCTACGAGCAGTACTTC. The rearrangement uses TRBV18 and TRBJ2-7; a possible D gene is TRBD2 (6 bases). The CDR3 spans 15 residues. Trimming pared 4 bases from V and 0 bases from J, leaving 13 bases between. Germline V gene lookup returns CDR1 KGHSH and CDR2 LQKENI.

The V gene is TRBV29-1, the J gene TRBJ1-1; weak D call: TRBD1 (5 bases). There are 14 residues in the CDR3. CDR1 is SQVTM, CDR2 ANQGSEA, per germline. The germline V and J ends were trimmed by 4 bases and 7 bases, with 19 bases remaining between them. The CDR3 region is CSVVGSQGLSEAFF. The CDR3 nucleotides are TGCAGCGTTGTGGGTAGTCAGGGTCTTAGTGAAGCTTTCTTT.

V usage is TRBV27 and J usage is TRBJ2-7; either TRBD1 or TRBD2 may fit D (5 bases each). Germline CDR1 MNHEY, CDR2 SMNVEV (reference sequence). The CDR3 is made up of 16 amino acids. The ends were cut back, 5 bases at V and 4 bases at J, with 21 bases in the middle. The CDR3 loop is CASSPLTGAVGYEQYF. The CDR3 DNA follows: TGTGCCAGCAGTCCTCTCACCGGGGCCGTGGGATACGAGCAGTACTTC.

The V call is TRBV6-5, the J call TRBJ1-3; possible D gene TRBD1, 5 bases. Germline V gene data show CDR1 as MNHEY and CDR2 as SVGAGI. The CDR3 is 15 amino acids. Trimming shortened V by 5 bases and J by 4 bases, and 15 bases separated the two germline ends. In DNA form, the CDR3 reads TGTGCCAGCAGTCTCGAGGGCAGGGAAGGAAACACCATATATTTT. Encoded protein: CASSLEGREGNTIYF.

The chain joins TRBV3-1 (or the pseudogene TRBV3-2) to TRBJ1-5, with 7 bases aligning to TRBD1. V shed 1 base and J 16 bases; nucleotides not matched to a gene: 13. The V gene's germline CDR1 is LGHDT and CDR2 YNNKEL (reference sequence). This CDR3 contains 14 residues. CDR3 sequence (DNA): TGTGCCAGCAGCCAAGGGTTAAGGGACAGCAGTTTACATTTT. The encoded protein is CASSQGLRDSSLHF.

The gene calls are TRBV11-2 and TRBJ2-5; 8 bases are a match to TRBD2. Germline V lookup: CDR1 SGHAT, CDR2 FQNNGV. There are 18 residues in the CDR3. Losses at the gene ends were 1 base for V and 9 bases for J; bases not matched to a gene: 19. The CDR3, as DNA: TGTGCCAGCAGCTTAGGCTCCAACGTAGCGGGATTACGTGGAGCCCAGTACTTC. Translation: CASSLGSNVAGLRGAQYF.

Here the CDR3 reads CASSLTQRTDTQYF. DNA for the CDR3: TGCGCCAGCAGCCTAACCCAAAGGACAGATACGCAGTATTTT. V is TRBV5-1 and J is TRBJ2-3; D not resolved. This CDR3 is built from 14 residues. V was clipped by 4 bases and J by 3 bases, with 12 bases between them. Germline CDR1 SGHRS, CDR2 YFSETQ.

This clone appeared a single time. V is TRBV3-1 (or the pseudogene TRBV3-2) and J is TRBJ2-1, with D tentatively TRBD2 (6 bases). Germline CDR1 LGHDT, CDR2 YNNKEL (reference sequence). V shed 4 bases and J shed 15 bases, with 16 bases lying between them. The CDR3 totals 12 residues. The CDR3 DNA reads TGTGCCAGCAGCCTCACCGACGGGGGTCGGTTCTTC. Protein: CASSLTDGGRFF.

The chain joins TRBV7-2 to TRBJ2-2; D is undetermined. Germline V lookup: CDR1 SGHTA, CDR2 FQGNSA. V shed 5 bases and J shed 2 bases, with 12 bases lying between them. The CDR3 has 15 amino acids. Here the CDR3 DNA reads TGTGCCAGCAGCCCTGCATTAACCAACACCGGGGAGCTGTTTTTT. This codes for CASSPALTNTGELFF.

The DNA of the CDR3 is TGTGCCAGCAGCCGTACGGATAGGGGGGCCTACGAGCAGTACTTC. Translation: CASSRTDRGAYEQYF. The chain uses TRBV5-5 and TRBJ2-7; D assignment may be TRBD1 or TRBD2 (6 bases each). V lost 4 bases, J lost 2 bases, and 16 bases lay in between. This CDR3 has 15 residues. In germline, CDR1 is SGHKS, CDR2 YYEKEE (reference sequence).

The chain carries TRBV4-3 and TRBJ2-1; 10 nucleotides align to TRBD2. CDR1 and CDR2 from the germline V gene are LGHNA and YSLEER. The CDR3 loop spans 16 amino acids. J was trimmed by 8 bases and V by 2 bases; bases with no gene match: 9. The CDR3 is CASSQHLAGGRDEQFF. The CDR3 DNA follows: TGCGCCAGCAGCCAACATTTAGCGGGAGGCAGGGATGAGCAGTTCTTC.

This chain uses TRBV19 with TRBJ2-2, with 7 bases lining up with TRBD1. V was clipped by 1 base and J by 5 bases; unmatched bases: 4. The CDR3 has 15 amino acids. CDR1 and CDR2 (germline): LNHDA, SQIVND (reference sequence). The CDR3: CASSIGDRETGELFF. In nucleotides, the CDR3 is TGTGCCAGTAGTATAGGAGACAGGGAAACCGGGGAGCTGTTTTTT.

V usage is TRBV30 and J usage is TRBJ2-7, with 13 bases lining up with TRBD2. The CDR3 has 13 amino acids. The J segment lost 4 bases and the V segment lost 8 bases, leaving 5 bases of the junction unmatched. The V gene's germline CDR1 is GTSNPN and CDR2 SVGIG (reference sequence). CDR3 sequence (DNA): TGTGCCGGCACGACTAGCGGGAGGTACGAGCAGTACTTC. Amino acid sequence: CAGTTSGRYEQYF. Full variable domain (missing parts from reference TRBV30 and TRBJ2-7): SQTIHQWPATLVQPVGSPLSLECTVEGTSNPNLYWYRQAAGRGLQLLFYSVGIGQISSEVPQNLSASRPQDRQFILSSKKLLLSDSGFYLCAGTTSGRYEQYFGPGTRLTVT.

The genes are TRBV5-1 and TRBJ2-1, with TRBD2 matching 9 bases. V was pared by 0 bases and J by 4 bases, with 5 bases of the junction left unmatched. This CDR3 has 16 residues. Germline loops: CDR1 SGHRS, CDR2 YFSETQ. For the CDR3, the DNA is TGCGCCAGCAGCTTGGGGGTGACTAGCGGATACAATGAGCAGTTCTTC. Translation gives CASSLGVTSGYNEQFF.

The chain carries TRBV10-3 and TRBJ1-5; perhaps TRBD1 as D (5 bases). Trimming removed 5 bases from V and 1 base from J, with 9 bases in between. The CDR3 loop spans 14 amino acids. The germline CDR1 and CDR2 sequences are ENHRY and SYGVKD. CDR3 in amino acids: CAISRQWSNQPQHF. The CDR3 region has the DNA TGTGCCATCAGTCGACAGTGGAGCAATCAGCCCCAGCATTTT.

The CDR3 nucleotides are TGTGCCAGCAGCCCCAGCCGGTCCCCCTACGAGCAGTACTTC. The encoded protein is CASSPSRSPYEQYF. This chain connects TRBV4-2 to TRBJ2-7; D not resolved. Germline CDR1 reads LGHNA; CDR2 reads YNFKEQ. Trimming took off 4 bases at V and 2 bases at J, with 12 bases between the two ends. The CDR3 runs 14 residues.

This clone was seen only once. This sequence joins TRBV2 and TRBJ1-6; weak D call: TRBD1 (6 bases). This CDR3 spans 15 amino acids. Germline CDR1 and CDR2: SNHLY and FYNNEI. With 5 bases removed from V and 10 bases from J, the gap between germline ends came to 18 bases. CDR3 loop: CASSSRQAVGSPLHF. CDR3 DNA: TGTGCCAGCAGTTCCCGACAGGCGGTTGGGTCACCCCTCCACTTT. Full variable domain (missing parts from reference TRBV2 and TRBJ1-6): EPEVTQTPSHQVTQMGQEVILRCVPISNHLYFYWYRQILGQKVEFLVSFYNNEISEKSEIFDDQFSVERPDGSNFTLKIRSTKLEDSAMYFCASSSRQAVGSPLHFGNGTRLTVT.

The chain uses TRBV10-3 and TRBJ2-3; no definite D call. The CDR3 contains 12 residues. Trimming took off 8 bases at V and 0 bases at J, with 6 bases between the two ends. The germline CDR1 and CDR2 sequences are ENHRY and SYGVKD. The CDR3 reads CAIGPSTDTQYF. The CDR3 region has the DNA TGTGCCATCGGGCCCAGCACAGATACGCAGTATTTT.

This chain connects TRBV6-6 to TRBJ1-2; D gene ambiguous. The CDR3 is made up of 13 amino acids. The germline V and J ends were trimmed by 6 bases and 0 bases, with 8 bases remaining between them. From germline, CDR1 is MNHNY and CDR2 SVGAGI (reference sequence). For the CDR3, the DNA is TGTGCCAGCAGACCAGACGCTAACTATGGCTACACCTTC. It encodes CASRPDANYGYTF.

V is TRBV7-9 and J is TRBJ2-7, with D perhaps matching TRBD1 (6 bases). V lost 5 bases and J lost 6, with 20 bases in between. The length of the CDR3 is 15 residues. The germline CDR1 and CDR2 sequences are SEHNR and FQNEAQ (reference sequence). Written as DNA, the CDR3 is TGTGCCAGCAGCCCAACAGGGCCCTCGGCTGGCGAGCAGTACTTC. This gives the protein CASSPTGPSAGEQYF.

This clone was seen just once. The rearrangement links TRBV7-3 to TRBJ1-1; D not resolved. The germline CDR1 and CDR2 sequences are SGHTA and FQGTGA. The CDR3 sequence is 16 residues long. V was cut by 0 bases and J by 5 bases, with 16 bases left in between. Written as DNA, the CDR3 is TGTGCCAGCAGCTTAACACAACTTGTGCGGGATACTGAAGCTTTCTTT. Residues: CASSLTQLVRDTEAFF.

The chain recombines TRBV29-1 with TRBJ2-1; D possibly corresponds to TRBD1 (5 bases). The germline CDR1 and CDR2 sequences are SQVTM and ANQGSEA. The CDR3 runs 15 residues. Trimming cost V 2 bases and J 1 base, with 12 bases left between them. The CDR3 region is CSVESRGYSYNEQFF. As DNA, the CDR3 is TGCAGCGTTGAATCAAGGGGTTATTCCTACAATGAGCAGTTCTTC.

The chain combines TRBV7-9 with TRBJ2-3; TRBD2 might be the D (6 bases). The germline V gene has CDR1 SEHNR and CDR2 FQNEAQ (reference sequence). V lost 1 base and J lost 1, with 9 bases in between. This CDR3 is 15 amino acids long. As DNA, the CDR3 is TGTGCCAGCAGCTTAGTTTCGGGAGGCACAGATACGCAGTATTTT. This gives the protein CASSLVSGGTDTQYF.

This clone appeared a few times. The chain uses TRBV20-1 and TRBJ1-5, with 7 bases fitting TRBD1. V lost 3 bases to trimming and J lost 3 bases; unmatched junction nucleotides: 11. The CDR3 totals 16 residues. CDR1 and CDR2 (germline): DFQATT, SNEGSKA (reference sequence). CDR3 bases: TGCAGTGCTAGTAGCCCAGGGGGGCAGCTCAATCAGCCCCAGCATTTT. It codes for CSASSPGGQLNQPQHF.